This record concerns one TCR beta chain sequence. Its matching antigen is unknown. The data derive from a study of T cell responses to AZD1222 COVID-19 vaccine. General study findings and limits: Increases in Spike-specific TCR breadth and depth were seen after two AZD1222 doses. White British donors predominated, females outnumbered males, and clonal diversity was possibly underestimated. Unmutated variant regions are reportedly targeted by nearly half of spike-specific TCRs.

The data were produced by immunoSEQ multiplex PCR, yet TCRdb's version contains in-frame clones alone and is incomplete. This repertoire shows some 150,000 clones, about 88% found once; its top ten account for 18%. The source was peripheral blood, collected on day 0 of AZD1222 vaccination. This TCR was sampled from an adult in good health.

CDR3 coding DNA: TGCGCCAGCAGCTTGGAACAAAACTATGGCTACACCTTC. It codes for CASSLEQNYGYTF. The genes are TRBV5-1 and TRBJ1-2, with no clear D. With 0 bases removed from V and 2 bases from J, the gap between germline ends came to 5 bases. The CDR3 spans 13 residues. Germline lookup yields CDR1 SGHRS and CDR2 YFSETQ.